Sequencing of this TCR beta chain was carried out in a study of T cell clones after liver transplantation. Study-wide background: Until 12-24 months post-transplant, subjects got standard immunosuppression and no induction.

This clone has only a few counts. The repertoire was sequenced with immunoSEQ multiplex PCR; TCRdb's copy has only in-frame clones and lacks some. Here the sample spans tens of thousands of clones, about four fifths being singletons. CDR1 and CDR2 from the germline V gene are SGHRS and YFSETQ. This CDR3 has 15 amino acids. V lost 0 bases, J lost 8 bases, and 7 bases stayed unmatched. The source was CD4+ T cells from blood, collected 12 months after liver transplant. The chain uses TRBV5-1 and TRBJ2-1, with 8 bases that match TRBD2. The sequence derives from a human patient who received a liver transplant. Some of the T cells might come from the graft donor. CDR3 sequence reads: CASSLDGRAFDEQFF. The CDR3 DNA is TGCGCCAGCAGCTTGGACGGGAGGGCTTTCGATGAGCAGTTCTTC.